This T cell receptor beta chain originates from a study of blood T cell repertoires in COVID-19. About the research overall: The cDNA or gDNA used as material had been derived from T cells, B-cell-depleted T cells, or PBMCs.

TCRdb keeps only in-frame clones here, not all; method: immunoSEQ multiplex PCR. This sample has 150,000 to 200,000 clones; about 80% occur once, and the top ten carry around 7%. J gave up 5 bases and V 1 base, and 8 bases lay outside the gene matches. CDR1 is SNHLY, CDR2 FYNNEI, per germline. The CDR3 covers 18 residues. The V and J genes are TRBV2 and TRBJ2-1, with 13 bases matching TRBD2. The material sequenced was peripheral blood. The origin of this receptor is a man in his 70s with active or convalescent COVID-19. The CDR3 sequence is CASSEVGTSGRADNEQFF. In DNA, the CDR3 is TGTGCCAGCAGTGAAGTGGGTACTAGCGGGAGGGCTGACAATGAGCAGTTCTTC.